Below, 10 T cell receptor beta chains from the same sample are listed, as sequenced in a study of T-cell memory formation after mild COVID-19. TCRdb reprocessed the 5' RACE reads with MiXCR, giving one entry per CDR3 protein. The repertoire holds about 420,000 distinct CDR3 sequences, with around a quarter as singletons. The sample taken for sequencing was PBMCs or a T cell subset sorted from them (not recorded which). The receptor source for this set is an adult woman who had mild COVID-19 (a few samples of this study predate the infection). Cell type and time point are not known.

This clonotype was counted only a few times. In DNA form, the CDR3 reads TGCAGCGTTGGTCTTGGGGACCCTGAAGCTTTCTTT. Amino acid sequence: CSVGLGDPEAFF. The chain employs TRBV29-1 and TRBJ1-1; maybe TRBD1 (5 bases). The CDR3 runs 12 residues. Trimming removed 4 bases from V and 6 bases from J, with 12 bases in between. CDR1 is SQVTM, CDR2 ANQGSEA, per germline.

This chain uses TRBV12-3 or TRBV12-4 with TRBJ2-7, with D possibly TRBD1 on 6 matching bases. The germline V and J ends were trimmed by 2 bases and 0 bases, with 8 bases remaining between them. The CDR3 runs to 14 residues. CDR3 coding DNA: TGTGCCAGCAGTTTACGGGACACCTCCTACGAGCAGTACTTC. Residues: CASSLRDTSYEQYF.

Only a few counts were recorded for this clonotype. V usage is TRBV5-6 and J usage is TRBJ2-7, with TRBD1 matching over 7 bases. Trimming took 6 bases from V and 0 from J; bases not matched to a gene: 6. In germline, CDR1 is SGHDT, CDR2 YYEEEE. The CDR3 is 14 amino acids. DNA for the CDR3: TGTGCCAGCAACACCGGGACAGTCTCCTACGAGCAGTACTTC. Translation gives CASNTGTVSYEQYF.

This clonotype appeared a few times. J is TRBJ2-7 and V is TRBV6-1, with 10 bases matching TRBD2. Germline V gives CDR1 MNHNS, CDR2 SASEGT. The CDR3 spans 13 residues. The ends lost 6 bases at V and 5 bases at J; junction bases unmatched: 4. The CDR3 reads CASRGLANNEQYF. The CDR3 DNA sequence: TGTGCCAGCAGGGGACTAGCGAACAACGAGCAGTACTTC.

This clonotype was counted between two and nine times. V and J are TRBV7-2 and TRBJ2-3; weak D call: TRBD2 (6 bases). The CDR3 consists of 17 residues. CDR1 is SGHTA and CDR2 is FQGNSA in the germline V gene. V lost 5 bases and J lost 5, with 23 bases in between. CDR3 protein: CASSLGGSGAKGDTQYF. CDR3 DNA sequence: TGTGCCAGCAGCCTCGGGGGAAGCGGTGCAAAGGGAGATACGCAGTATTTT.

The chain recombines TRBV15 with TRBJ2-1; no clear D. Germline CDR1 LNHNV, CDR2 YYDKDF (reference sequence). The CDR3 runs 12 residues. Between the trimmed V and J ends, which lost 5 bases and 8 bases, there was a span of 10 bases. The CDR3 sequence: CATSVTLYEQFF. The DNA for the CDR3 is TGTGCCACCAGCGTAACGTTGTATGAGCAGTTCTTC.

J is TRBJ2-3 and V is TRBV9; D remains ambiguous. V dropped 3 bases and J dropped 5 bases, with 7 bases sitting between them. Germline CDR1 reads SGDLS; CDR2 reads YYNGEE. The CDR3 length is 12 residues. For the CDR3, the DNA is TGTGCCAGCAGCGCCAGTGGAGATACGCAGTATTTT. Translated: CASSASGDTQYF.

The V call is TRBV6-2 or TRBV6-3, the J call TRBJ2-7; D may be TRBD1 (6 bases). This CDR3 is 14 amino acids long. Trimming took off 6 bases at V and 3 bases at J, with 15 bases between the two ends. Germline CDR1 and CDR2: MNHEY and SVGEGT. CDR3 residues: CASSATGTDYEQYF. CDR3 sequence (DNA): TGTGCCAGCAGCGCGACAGGTACAGACTACGAGCAGTACTTC.

The chain recombines TRBV7-8 with TRBJ2-3; 8 positions agree with TRBD1. Unmatched junction bases numbered 8, after V lost 5 bases and J lost 4 bases. CDR1 and CDR2 (germline): SGHVS, FQNEAQ. CDR3 size: 15 residues. For the CDR3, the DNA is TGTGCCAGCAGCCGCATTGCAGGGGGCGCAGATACGCAGTATTTT. The encoded protein is CASSRIAGGADTQYF.

The chain's CDR3 is CASSSLGALMGKLFF. In DNA, the CDR3 is TGTGCCAGCAGCTCTCTGGGAGCGCTAATGGGAAAACTGTTTTTT. This rearrangement joins TRBV7-2 to TRBJ1-4, with no clear D. The V and J ends lost 4 bases and 10 bases respectively, with 19 bases between them. The length of the CDR3 is 15 residues. From germline, CDR1 is SGHTA and CDR2 FQGNSA.